Given below is one TCR beta chain in context. Its specificity is unknown. These data are taken from a study of Graves' ophthalmopathy and Graves' hyperthyroidism. Whole-study findings and limits: Also, most clonotypes expanded in the thyroid above 0.001 frequency appeared in blood.

The germline V and J ends were trimmed by 1 base and 5 bases, with 9 bases remaining between them. The CDR3 totals 15 residues. The germline CDR1 and CDR2 sequences are SEHNR and FQNEAQ (reference sequence). TCR beta CDR3 amplification used RNA transcripts. Second-round multiplex PCR came after a first-round RT-PCR that employed HTBI primers. TCRdb reanalysed the multiplex PCR reads using MiXCR and keeps one entry per CDR3 protein. The sample has more than 300,000 distinct CDR3 sequences; over 15% are singletons. This chain joins TRBV7-9 and TRBJ2-6, with D unclear. The sample was peripheral blood. This TCR came from a young woman with stable Graves' hyperthyroidism. The CDR3 sequence: CASSLGPSRANVLTF. CDR3 nucleotides: TGTGCCAGCAGCTTAGGGCCGTCGCGGGCCAACGTCCTGACTTTC.